Described below is a single T cell receptor (beta chain) sequence and its context. The target antigen is unknown. The CDR3 loop spans 16 amino acids. Looked up from germline, CDR1 is MGHDK and CDR2 is SYGVNS. V dropped 4 bases and J dropped 1; count of bases not matched to a gene: 7. This sample was taken from a study of post-analysis software for immune sequencing data. Study outcomes and limitations: Five TRBV segments, TRBV5-6, TRBV5-1 and TRBV20-1 among them, were found more frequent in patients than controls.

The TCR beta cDNA libraries carried unique molecular identifiers. TCRdb reprocessed the PCR reads via MiXCR and lists one record per CDR3 protein. The sample lists more than 350,000 distinct CDR3 sequences; 39% were seen once. The chain carries TRBV25-1 and TRBJ2-3; 8 positions match TRBD2. The receptor's source is a girl aged 2-10 years with multiple sclerosis. The material sequenced was blood. The CDR3 bases are TGTGCCAGCAGTGCTAGCGGGTGGACTGGCACAGATACGCAGTATTTT. Residues: CASSASGWTGTDTQYF.